This T cell receptor beta chain was obtained from a study of T cells in Graves' hyperthyroidism and ophthalmopathy. The germline gives CDR1 SGHAT, CDR2 FQNNGV. The CDR3 covers 17 residues. V lost 6 bases to trimming and J lost 8 bases; unmatched junction nucleotides: 11. The TCR beta CDR3 regions underwent amplification using RNA transcripts as the source. Carried out on the TCR CDR3, a first-round RT-PCR used the HTBI primer set. MiXCR was run by TCRdb on the multiplex PCR reads, yielding one entry per CDR3 protein. The repertoire holds some 150,000 distinct CDR3 sequences, roughly 23% seen once, with roughly 73% in the top ten. The sample holds one count of this clonotype.

The origin of this receptor is a woman in her forties or fifties with Graves' hyperthyroidism that later progressed to Graves' ophthalmopathy. Sequencing used blood. The gene calls are TRBV11-2 and TRBJ2-1; 15 positions match TRBD2. The CDR3 protein is CASSRGLAGGSSYEQFF. CDR3 bases: TGTGCCAGCAGTCGGGGACTAGCGGGAGGATCAAGCTATGAGCAGTTCTTC. The whole variable domain, filled in from reference TRBV11-2 and TRBJ2-1, reads EAGVAQSPRYKIIEKRQSVAFWCNPISGHATLYWYQQILGQGPKLLIQFQNNGVVDDSQLPKDRFSAERLKGVDSTLKIQPAKLEDSAVYLCASSRGLAGGSSYEQFFGPGTRLTVL.